The sequence of this TCR beta chain was determined in a study of blood T cell repertoires in COVID-19. At the level of the study: Donors in the United States, Italy and Spain gave samples during acute or convalescent COVID-19.

Measured with immunoSEQ multiplex PCR; TCRdb has only the in-frame clones, and not every one. This sample has under 250,000 clones, with roughly 90% found just once. CDR3 size: 11 residues. Per the germline V gene, CDR1 is SGHDN and CDR2 is FVKESK. V was trimmed by 5 bases and J by 8 bases, leaving 7 bases between them. The rearrangement joins TRBV14 to TRBJ2-1; no reliable D call. This TCR came from a man aged 55 to 69 with acute or convalescent COVID-19. The source material was peripheral blood. CDR3 coding DNA: TGTGCCAGCAGCTCCATAGATGAGCAGTTCTTC. Its protein is CASSSIDEQFF.